A single sample is the source of the 10 T cell receptor beta chains below, sequenced in a study of CD8+ T cells in alopecia areata. Following RNA extraction, reverse transcription yielded cDNA that acted as the sequencing template. Using immunoSEQ multiplex PCR, the repertoire was profiled, and TCRdb retains in-frame clones only, with some absent. The data show about 120,000 clones, 30% to 40% seen once. Sample: CD4+ T cells sorted from blood. These receptors were obtained from a human donor with alopecia areata.

The chain carries TRBV7-9 and TRBJ2-7, with D unclear. The CDR3 is made up of 14 amino acids. V was clipped by 8 bases and J by 2 bases, with 16 bases between them. From germline, CDR1 is SEHNR and CDR2 FQNEAQ (reference sequence). This CDR3 is CASAPAEPAYEQYF. The CDR3 DNA reads TGTGCCAGCGCCCCCGCCGAGCCTGCCTACGAGCAGTACTTC.

V and J are TRBV29-1 and TRBJ2-2, with D perhaps being TRBD1 or TRBD2 (7 bases each). This CDR3 is 15 amino acids long. Germline V gene sequence: CDR1 SQVTM, CDR2 ANQGSEA. The V and J ends lost 4 bases and 8 bases respectively, with 20 bases between them. CDR3 residues: CSVVSRQGGSGELFF. The CDR3, as DNA: TGCAGCGTTGTCTCGCGGCAGGGGGGGAGTGGGGAGCTGTTTTTT.

The rearrangement links TRBV28 to TRBJ2-7; the D gene is possibly TRBD1 (6 bases). The CDR3 loop spans 11 amino acids. CDR1 is MDHEN, CDR2 SYDVKM, per germline. Trimming removed 10 bases at V and 3 bases at J, with 10 bases between. The CDR3, as DNA: TGTGCCACCCGACAGGTCTACGAGCAGTACTTC. This sequence encodes CATRQVYEQYF.

This clone turned up a few times. The V and J genes are TRBV4-1 and TRBJ2-3; D is perhaps TRBD2 (5 bases). Trimming removed 2 bases from V and 8 bases from J, with 8 bases in between. CDR1 is MGHRA, CDR2 YSYEKL, per germline. The CDR3 loop spans 12 amino acids. The CDR3 DNA reads TGCGCCAGCAGCCAACAGAGCGGTACGCAGTATTTT. Its translation: CASSQQSGTQYF.

J is TRBJ2-7 and V is TRBV7-2; 9 bases align to TRBD2. The CDR3 has 15 amino acids. V was clipped by 5 bases and J by 0 bases; unmatched bases: 5. Germline V lookup: CDR1 SGHTA, CDR2 FQGNSA. CDR3 bases: TGTGCCAGCAGCGGAACTAGCGGGCTCTCCTACGAGCAGTACTTC. Its translation is CASSGTSGLSYEQYF.

CDR3 DNA: TGTGCCACCAGCAGTCAGGGGGCCTACGAGCAGTACTTC. Translated, it gives CATSSQGAYEQYF. V and J are TRBV15 and TRBJ2-7, with 7 bases lining up with TRBD1. Germline V gives CDR1 LNHNV, CDR2 YYDKDF (reference sequence). With V trimmed by 3 bases and J by 2 bases, 1 base remained unmatched. CDR3 length equals 13 residues. The full variable domain, in which reference TRBV15 and TRBJ2-7 provide the parts outside the CDR3, is DAMVIQNPRYQVTQFGKPVTLSCSQTLNHNVMYWYQQKSSQAPKLLFHYYDKDFNNEADTPDNFQSRRPNTSFCFLDIRSPGLGDTAMYLCATSSQGAYEQYFGPGTRLTVT.

The chain joins TRBV30 to TRBJ2-1; 9 bases match TRBD2. V lost 4 bases to trimming and J lost 9 bases; unmatched junction nucleotides: 7. This CDR3 spans 13 amino acids. In germline, CDR1 is GTSNPN, CDR2 SVGIG (reference sequence). CDR3 sequence (DNA): TGTGCCTGGATAATAGCGGGAGACGGTGAGCAGTTCTTC. As protein: CAWIIAGDGEQFF.

This clone was seen only a few times. The genes are TRBV18 and TRBJ2-1, with D perhaps matching TRBD1 (6 bases). Trimming removed 4 bases from V and 2 bases from J, with 9 bases in between. Germline V gives CDR1 KGHSH, CDR2 LQKENI. The CDR3 covers 14 residues. CDR3 nucleotide sequence: TGTGCCAGCTCACGTACAGGGACCTACAATGAGCAGTTCTTC. Its protein product is CASSRTGTYNEQFF.

Only a few counts were recorded for this clone. The V gene is TRBV9, the J gene TRBJ2-5; TRBD1 or TRBD2 may be the D gene (5 bases each). The CDR3 contains 15 residues. The V and J ends lost 2 bases and 2 bases respectively, with 13 bases between them. Germline assignment: CDR1 SGDLS and CDR2 YYNGEE. CDR3 nucleotides: TGTGCCAGCAGCGTCTCGGGGCGGCTACAAGAGACCCAGTACTTC. It encodes CASSVSGRLQETQYF.

The rearrangement links TRBV30 to TRBJ2-2; unclear D gene. V was clipped by 0 bases and J by 4 bases, with 6 bases between them. This CDR3 comprises 13 residues. Per germline, CDR1 GTSNPN and CDR2 SVGIG (reference sequence). CDR3 DNA: TGTGCCTGGAGTGTACGGCTCACCGGGGAGCTGTTTTTT. The encoded protein is CAWSVRLTGELFF.